The sequence of this T cell receptor (beta chain) was determined in a study of control samples from healthy donors and cancer patients. The CDR3 totals 14 residues. Germline CDR1 is WNHNN and CDR2 is SYGVQD (reference sequence). V was trimmed by 4 bases and J by 6 bases, leaving 14 bases between them. Data came from immunoSEQ multiplex PCR; TCRdb stores just in-frame clones and leaves some out. The repertoire holds 50,000 to 65,000 clones, 91% seen once, with 0.8% to 1% in the top ten. This chain uses TRBV10-1 with TRBJ2-3; no definite D call. Input material: PBMCs. The receptor was isolated from a man aged 25 to 45 with colorectal cancer. The CDR3 DNA reads TGCGCCAGCAGTGGGGGTAACTCCGGGGATACGCAGTATTTT. Residues: CASSGGNSGDTQYF.